These 22 T cell receptor beta chains came from one sample sequenced in a study of blood T cell repertoires in COVID-19. Generated by immunoSEQ multiplex PCR, the TCRdb table keeps only in-frame clones and is missing some. The sample consists of approximately 40,000 clones, approximately 91% of them appearing once. Sequencing used peripheral blood. These receptors originate from a woman over 75 with acute or convalescent COVID-19.

This clone has only one observation. The rearrangement uses TRBV25-1 and TRBJ2-1, with 11 bases matching TRBD1. Trimming removed 5 bases from V and 7 bases from J; junction bases left unmatched: 7. This CDR3 is 15 amino acids long. Per germline, CDR1 MGHDK and CDR2 SYGVNS. CDR3: CASSHVGTGGNEQFF. As DNA, the CDR3 is TGTGCCAGCAGTCACGTCGGGACAGGGGGTAATGAGCAGTTCTTC.

V and J are TRBV6-5 and TRBJ1-5; 9 bases map to TRBD1. Trimming took 6 bases from V and 1 from J; bases not matched to a gene: 1. From germline, CDR1 is MNHEY and CDR2 SVGAGI. This CDR3 contains 14 residues. The CDR3 sequence is CASRTGGSNQPQHF. CDR3 bases: TGTGCCAGCAGGACAGGGGGAAGCAATCAGCCCCAGCATTTT.

The V gene is TRBV3-1 (or the pseudogene TRBV3-2), the J gene TRBJ1-1, with TRBD1 as a possible D gene (6 bases). The V end was cut by 5 bases, the J end by 1 base, with 11 bases between. Germline V gives CDR1 LGHDT, CDR2 YNNKEL (reference sequence). The CDR3 runs 14 residues. This CDR3 reads CASSTWTANTEAFF. The CDR3, as DNA: TGTGCCAGCAGCACGTGGACAGCGAACACTGAAGCTTTCTTT.

In its sample, this clone was seen a few times. The genes are TRBV5-4 and TRBJ2-7; possibly TRBD2 for D (6 bases). Germline V gives CDR1 SGHNT, CDR2 YYREEE (reference sequence). The CDR3 consists of 10 residues. Trimming left V 6 bases short and J 7 bases short, with 8 bases between. The CDR3 loop reads CASIRGEQYF. The CDR3 DNA follows: TGTGCCAGCATCCGGGGGGAGCAGTACTTC.

The genes are TRBV11-2 and TRBJ1-5; TRBD1 aligns across 12 bases. From germline, CDR1 is SGHAT and CDR2 FQNNGV. This CDR3 contains 15 residues. V was clipped by 4 bases and J by 6 bases; unmatched bases: 4. The CDR3 sequence is CASSSGQGASQPQHF. In DNA form, the CDR3 reads TGTGCCAGCAGCTCGGGACAGGGGGCTAGTCAGCCCCAGCATTTT.

V gene TRBV2 combines with J gene TRBJ2-5; D might be TRBD1 (6 bases). Trimming left V 6 bases short and J 3 bases short, with 11 bases between. Per germline, CDR1 SNHLY and CDR2 FYNNEI. CDR3 size: 13 residues. This CDR3 reads CASSGQYEETQYF. The DNA for the CDR3 is TGTGCCAGCAGCGGACAGTATGAAGAGACCCAGTACTTC. Using reference TRBV2 and TRBJ2-5 for the parts outside the CDR3, the full variable domain is EPEVTQTPSHQVTQMGQEVILRCVPISNHLYFYWYRQILGQKVEFLVSFYNNEISEKSEIFDDQFSVERPDGSNFTLKIRSTKLEDSAMYFCASSGQYEETQYFGPGTRLLVL.

V is TRBV11-3 and J is TRBJ2-1, with a tentative D call TRBD1 (5 bases). CDR1 SGHNT and CDR2 YENEEA come from the germline V gene. This CDR3 spans 15 amino acids. Between the trimmed V and J ends, which lost 1 base and 3 bases, there was a span of 10 bases. The DNA for the CDR3 is TGTGCCAGCAGCTTAGGGAATAGGGGCTACAATGAGCAGTTCTTC. Translating it yields CASSLGNRGYNEQFF.

The rearrangement links TRBV5-1 to TRBJ1-1, with TRBD1 as a possible D gene (5 bases). V dropped 1 base and J dropped 7 bases, with 14 bases sitting between them. CDR1 SGHRS and CDR2 YFSETQ come from the germline V gene. The CDR3 runs 14 residues. The DNA for the CDR3 is TGCGCCAGCAGCTTGTTCGCAGGGTCAGGTGAAGCTTTCTTT. As protein: CASSLFAGSGEAFF.

The genes are TRBV18 and TRBJ2-2; perhaps TRBD2 as D (6 bases). The CDR3 consists of 16 residues. Trimming removed 2 bases from V and 1 base from J, with 11 bases in between. From germline, CDR1 is KGHSH and CDR2 LQKENI. The CDR3 sequence is CASSPRTTGNTGELFF. In DNA, the CDR3 is TGTGCCAGCTCACCAAGGACTACAGGGAACACCGGGGAGCTGTTTTTT.

The rearrangement joins TRBV5-1 to TRBJ2-2, with D possibly TRBD1 on 6 matching bases. This CDR3 is built from 14 residues. V was shortened by 8 bases and J by 4 bases, with 15 bases between the two germline ends. Per germline, CDR1 SGHRS and CDR2 YFSETQ. CDR3 in DNA: TGCGCCAGTAATGAACAGGGTTCCACCGGGGAGCTGTTTTTT. Amino acids: CASNEQGSTGELFF.

CDR3 sequence (DNA): TGCGCCAGCAGCTCCCAAGGGAGGTGGACAGATACGCAGTATTTT. Its translation: CASSSQGRWTDTQYF. This chain uses TRBV5-1 with TRBJ2-3; TRBD2 might be the D (6 bases). CDR1 SGHRS and CDR2 YFSETQ come from the germline V gene. The CDR3 covers 15 residues. The V end was cut by 3 bases, the J end by 3 bases, with 14 bases between. Full variable domain (remainder filled in from reference TRBV5-1 and TRBJ2-3): KAGVTQTPRYLIKTRGQQVTLSCSPISGHRSVSWYQQTPGQGLQFLFEYFSETQRNKGNFPGRFSGRQFSNSRSEMNVSTLELGDSALYLCASSSQGRWTDTQYFGPGTRLTVL.

The chain uses TRBV5-8 and TRBJ1-1; TRBD1 agrees at 10 bases. The CDR3 sequence is 16 residues long. Germline V gene lookup returns CDR1 SGHTS and CDR2 YDEGEE. Unmatched junction bases numbered 14, after V lost 3 bases and J lost 9 bases. Here the CDR3 reads CASSYTPGQGIFKAFF. The CDR3 region has the DNA TGTGCCAGCAGCTATACGCCGGGACAGGGGATATTTAAAGCTTTCTTT.

The V call is TRBV7-3, the J call TRBJ2-3, with D perhaps matching TRBD2 (6 bases). Germline CDR1 SGHTA, CDR2 FQGTGA. The CDR3 loop spans 15 amino acids. The V end lost 3 bases, the J end lost 0 bases, and 10 bases lay between the germline ends. DNA for the CDR3: TGTGCCAGCAGCTTTAGCGGTACTAGCACAGATACGCAGTATTTT. This codes for CASSFSGTSTDTQYF.

This chain connects TRBV7-2 to TRBJ2-5; no clear D gene. Trimming stripped 5 bases from V and 1 base from J, with 11 bases between. This CDR3 has 14 residues. In germline, CDR1 is SGHTA, CDR2 FQGNSA. The CDR3 nucleotides are TGTGCCAGCAGCCCAACTCGCGTCCAAGAGACCCAGTACTTC. It specifies CASSPTRVQETQYF.

This clone was detected only a few times. This rearrangement joins TRBV11-1 to TRBJ1-2; tentatively, D is TRBD1 (6 bases). V lost 5 bases to trimming and J lost 0 bases, with 16 bases between them. The length of the CDR3 is 16 residues. The germline gives CDR1 SGHAT, CDR2 FQDESV (reference sequence). The CDR3 DNA sequence: TGTGCCAGCAGCGTAAGCCGGGACACTTCTAACTATGGCTACACCTTC. Residues: CASSVSRDTSNYGYTF.

V and J are TRBV6-2 or TRBV6-3 and TRBJ1-5, with 7 bases fitting TRBD1. Trimming cost V 0 bases and J 4 bases; bases outside gene matches: 6. Germline CDR1 reads MNHEY; CDR2 reads SVGEGT. The CDR3 consists of 16 residues. Written as DNA, the CDR3 is TGTGCCAGCAGTTACTCAGCAGGGGGGTTTAATCAGCCCCAGCATTTT. Its protein is CASSYSAGGFNQPQHF.

This sequence joins TRBV2 and TRBJ1-1; D is perhaps TRBD1 (6 bases). The CDR3 is 15 residues long. The germline V gene has CDR1 SNHLY and CDR2 FYNNEI. Deletions cut 4 bases from V and 0 bases from J, with 12 bases between. In nucleotides, the CDR3 is TGTGCCAGCAGTGGCAGGGGAGGGATGAACACTGAAGCTTTCTTT. Residues: CASSGRGGMNTEAFF. The full variable domain, with the rest looked up from reference TRBV2 and TRBJ1-1, is EPEVTQTPSHQVTQMGQEVILRCVPISNHLYFYWYRQILGQKVEFLVSFYNNEISEKSEIFDDQFSVERPDGSNFTLKIRSTKLEDSAMYFCASSGRGGMNTEAFFGQGTRLTVV.

V and J are TRBV4-2 and TRBJ2-1; no definite D call. Germline values: CDR1 LGHNA, CDR2 YNFKEQ. V lost 1 base and J lost 7, with 17 bases in between. This CDR3 contains 16 residues. The CDR3 spells CASSQVSLVARNEQFF. For the CDR3, the DNA is TGTGCCAGCAGCCAAGTGAGTTTGGTTGCGCGGAATGAGCAGTTCTTC.

The chain has TRBV4-1 and TRBJ1-4; weak D call: TRBD1 (6 bases). Germline V gene lookup returns CDR1 MGHRA and CDR2 YSYEKL. The V end lost 0 bases, the J end lost 9 bases, and 11 bases lay between the germline ends. This CDR3 is built from 14 residues. The CDR3 here is CASSQENREKKLFF. The CDR3 coding sequence is TGCGCCAGCAGCCAAGAAAACAGGGAGAAAAAACTGTTTTTT.

This chain uses TRBV2 with TRBJ1-1; D ambiguous. CDR1 SNHLY and CDR2 FYNNEI come from the germline V gene. The CDR3 covers 13 residues. Trimming removed 6 bases at V and 3 bases at J, with 11 bases between. CDR3: CASSPREDTEAFF. The CDR3 DNA follows: TGTGCCAGCAGCCCAAGGGAGGACACTGAAGCTTTCTTT.

The rearrangement links TRBV2 to TRBJ2-3, with 8 bases that match TRBD2. Trimming at V came to 1 base and at J to 4 bases, leaving 7 bases not matched to a gene. The CDR3 totals 16 residues. Germline V gene data show CDR1 as SNHLY and CDR2 as FYNNEI. The CDR3, as DNA: TGTGCCAGCAGTGAAGAGGGCGGGGGGCTGTCAGATACGCAGTATTTT. Its protein product is CASSEEGGGLSDTQYF.

The rearrangement uses TRBV18 and TRBJ1-3; 7 nucleotides agree with TRBD1. Germline assignment: CDR1 KGHSH and CDR2 LQKENI. Unmatched junction bases numbered 5, after V lost 4 bases and J lost 5 bases. CDR3 length equals 14 residues. For the CDR3, the DNA is TGTGCCAGCTCACAGGGGGCGCAAAGAAACACCATATATTTT. Its translation: CASSQGAQRNTIYF.